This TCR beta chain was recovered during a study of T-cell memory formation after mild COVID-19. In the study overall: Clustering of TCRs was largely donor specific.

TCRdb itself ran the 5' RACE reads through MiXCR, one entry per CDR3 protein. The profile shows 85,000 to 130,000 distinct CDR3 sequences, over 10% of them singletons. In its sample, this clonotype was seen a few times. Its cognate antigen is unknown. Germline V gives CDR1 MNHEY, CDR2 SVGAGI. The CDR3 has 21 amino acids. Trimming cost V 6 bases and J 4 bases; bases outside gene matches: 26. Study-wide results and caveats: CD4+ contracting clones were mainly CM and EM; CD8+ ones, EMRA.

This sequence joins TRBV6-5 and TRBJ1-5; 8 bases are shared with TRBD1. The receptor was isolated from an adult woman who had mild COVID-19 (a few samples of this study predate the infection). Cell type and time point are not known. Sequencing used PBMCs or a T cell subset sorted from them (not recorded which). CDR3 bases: TGTGCCAGCAGCCCTGGACAGGGCCCTCTATCTGCCCATATTACTAATCAGCCCCAGCATTTT. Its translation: CASSPGQGPLSAHITNQPQHF.